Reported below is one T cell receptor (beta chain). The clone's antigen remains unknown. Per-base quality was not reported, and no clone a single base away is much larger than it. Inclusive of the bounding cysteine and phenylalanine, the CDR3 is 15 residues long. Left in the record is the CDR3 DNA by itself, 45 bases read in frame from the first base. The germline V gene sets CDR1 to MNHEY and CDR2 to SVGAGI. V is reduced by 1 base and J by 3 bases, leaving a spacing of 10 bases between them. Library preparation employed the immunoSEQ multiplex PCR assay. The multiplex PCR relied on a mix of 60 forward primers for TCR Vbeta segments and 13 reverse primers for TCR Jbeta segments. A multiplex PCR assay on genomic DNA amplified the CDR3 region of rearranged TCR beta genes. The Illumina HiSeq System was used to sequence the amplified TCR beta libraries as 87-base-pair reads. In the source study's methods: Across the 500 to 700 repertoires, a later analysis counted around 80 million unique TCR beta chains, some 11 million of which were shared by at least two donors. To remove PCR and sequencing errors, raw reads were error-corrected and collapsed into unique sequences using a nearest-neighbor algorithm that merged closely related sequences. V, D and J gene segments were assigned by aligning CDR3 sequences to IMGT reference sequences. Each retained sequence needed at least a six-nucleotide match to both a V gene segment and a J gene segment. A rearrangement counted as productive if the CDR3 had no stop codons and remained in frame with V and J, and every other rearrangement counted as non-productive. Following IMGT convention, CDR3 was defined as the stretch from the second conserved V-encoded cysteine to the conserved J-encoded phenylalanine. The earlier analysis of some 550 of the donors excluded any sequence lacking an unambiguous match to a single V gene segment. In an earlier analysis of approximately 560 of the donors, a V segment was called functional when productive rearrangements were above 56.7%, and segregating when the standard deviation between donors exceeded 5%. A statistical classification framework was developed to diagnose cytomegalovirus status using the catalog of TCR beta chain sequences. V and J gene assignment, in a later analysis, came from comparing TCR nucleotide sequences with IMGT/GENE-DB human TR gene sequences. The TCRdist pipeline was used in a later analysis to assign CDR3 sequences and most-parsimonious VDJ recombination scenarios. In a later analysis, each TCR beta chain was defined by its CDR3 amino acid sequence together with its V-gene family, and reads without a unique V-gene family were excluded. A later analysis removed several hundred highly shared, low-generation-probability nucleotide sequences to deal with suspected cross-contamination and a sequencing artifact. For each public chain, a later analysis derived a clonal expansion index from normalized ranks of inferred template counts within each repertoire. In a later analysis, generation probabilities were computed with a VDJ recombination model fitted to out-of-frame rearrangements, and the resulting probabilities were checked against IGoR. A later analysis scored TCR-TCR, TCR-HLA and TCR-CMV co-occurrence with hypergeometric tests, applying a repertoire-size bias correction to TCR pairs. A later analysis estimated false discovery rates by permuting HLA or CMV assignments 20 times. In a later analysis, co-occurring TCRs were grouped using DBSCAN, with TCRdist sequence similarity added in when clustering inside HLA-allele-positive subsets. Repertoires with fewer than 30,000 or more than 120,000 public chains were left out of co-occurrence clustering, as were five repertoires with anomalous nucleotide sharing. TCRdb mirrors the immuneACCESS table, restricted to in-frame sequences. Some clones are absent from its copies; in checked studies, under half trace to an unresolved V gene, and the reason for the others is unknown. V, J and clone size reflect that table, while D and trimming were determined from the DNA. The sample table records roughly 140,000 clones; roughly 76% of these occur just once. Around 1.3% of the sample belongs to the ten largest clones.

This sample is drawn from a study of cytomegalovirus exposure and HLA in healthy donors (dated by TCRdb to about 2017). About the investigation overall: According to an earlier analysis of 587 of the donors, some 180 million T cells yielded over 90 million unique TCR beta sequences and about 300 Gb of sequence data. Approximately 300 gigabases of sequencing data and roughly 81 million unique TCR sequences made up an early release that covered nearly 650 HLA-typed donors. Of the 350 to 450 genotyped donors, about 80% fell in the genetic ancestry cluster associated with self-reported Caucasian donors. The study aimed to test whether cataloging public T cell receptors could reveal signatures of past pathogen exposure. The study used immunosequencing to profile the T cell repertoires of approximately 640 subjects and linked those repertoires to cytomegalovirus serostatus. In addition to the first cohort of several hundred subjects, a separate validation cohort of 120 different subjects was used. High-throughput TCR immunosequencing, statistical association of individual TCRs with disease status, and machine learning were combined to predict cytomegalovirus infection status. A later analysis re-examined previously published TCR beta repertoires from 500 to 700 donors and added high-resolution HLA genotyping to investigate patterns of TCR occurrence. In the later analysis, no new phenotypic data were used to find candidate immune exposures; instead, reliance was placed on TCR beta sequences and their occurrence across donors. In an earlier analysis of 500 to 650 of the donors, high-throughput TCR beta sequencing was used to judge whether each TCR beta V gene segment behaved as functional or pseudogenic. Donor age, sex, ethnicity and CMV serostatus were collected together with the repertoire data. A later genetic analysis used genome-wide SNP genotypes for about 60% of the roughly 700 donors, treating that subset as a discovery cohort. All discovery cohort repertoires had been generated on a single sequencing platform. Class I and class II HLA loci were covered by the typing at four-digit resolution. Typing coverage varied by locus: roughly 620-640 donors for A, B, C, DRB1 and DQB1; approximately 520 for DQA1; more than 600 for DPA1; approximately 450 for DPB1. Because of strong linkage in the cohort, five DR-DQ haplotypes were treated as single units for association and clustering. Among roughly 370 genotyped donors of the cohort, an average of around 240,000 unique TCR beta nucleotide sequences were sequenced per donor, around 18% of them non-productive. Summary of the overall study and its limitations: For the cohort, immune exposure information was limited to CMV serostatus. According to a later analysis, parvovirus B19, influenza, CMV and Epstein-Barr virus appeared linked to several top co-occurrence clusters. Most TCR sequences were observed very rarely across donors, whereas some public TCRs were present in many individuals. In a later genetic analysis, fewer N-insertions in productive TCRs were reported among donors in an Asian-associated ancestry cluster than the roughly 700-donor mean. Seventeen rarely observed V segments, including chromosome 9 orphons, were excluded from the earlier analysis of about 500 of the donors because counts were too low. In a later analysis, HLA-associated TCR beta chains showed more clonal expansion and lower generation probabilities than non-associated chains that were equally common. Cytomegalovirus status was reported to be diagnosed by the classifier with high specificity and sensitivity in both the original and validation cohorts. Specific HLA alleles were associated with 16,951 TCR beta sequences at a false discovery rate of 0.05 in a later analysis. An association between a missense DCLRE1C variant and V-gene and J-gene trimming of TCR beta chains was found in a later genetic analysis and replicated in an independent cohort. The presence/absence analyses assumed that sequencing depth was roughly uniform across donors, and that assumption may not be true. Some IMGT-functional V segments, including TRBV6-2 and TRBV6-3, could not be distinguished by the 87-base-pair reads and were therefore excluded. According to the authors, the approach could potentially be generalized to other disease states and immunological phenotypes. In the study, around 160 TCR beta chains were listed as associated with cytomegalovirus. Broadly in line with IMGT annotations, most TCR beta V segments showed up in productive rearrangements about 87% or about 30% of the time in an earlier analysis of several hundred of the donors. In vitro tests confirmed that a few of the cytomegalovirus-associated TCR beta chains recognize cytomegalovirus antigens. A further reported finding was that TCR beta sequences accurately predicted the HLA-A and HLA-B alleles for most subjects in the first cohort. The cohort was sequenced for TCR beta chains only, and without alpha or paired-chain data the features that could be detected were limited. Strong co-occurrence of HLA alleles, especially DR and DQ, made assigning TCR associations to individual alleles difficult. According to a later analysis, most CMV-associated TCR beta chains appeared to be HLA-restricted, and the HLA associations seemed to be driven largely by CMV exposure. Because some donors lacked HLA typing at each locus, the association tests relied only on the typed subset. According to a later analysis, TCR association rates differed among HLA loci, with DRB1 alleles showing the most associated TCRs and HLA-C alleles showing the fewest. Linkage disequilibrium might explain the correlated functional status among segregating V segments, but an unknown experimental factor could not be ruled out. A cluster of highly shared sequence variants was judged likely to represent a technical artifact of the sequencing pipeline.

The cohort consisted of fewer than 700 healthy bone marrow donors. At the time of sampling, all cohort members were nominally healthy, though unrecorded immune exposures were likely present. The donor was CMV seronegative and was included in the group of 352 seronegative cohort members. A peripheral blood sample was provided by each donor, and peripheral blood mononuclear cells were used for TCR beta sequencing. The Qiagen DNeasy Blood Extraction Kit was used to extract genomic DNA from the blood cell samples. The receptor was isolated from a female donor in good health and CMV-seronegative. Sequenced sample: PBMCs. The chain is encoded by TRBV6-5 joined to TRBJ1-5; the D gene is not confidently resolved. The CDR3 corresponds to CASSYYWQDNQPQHF. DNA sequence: TGTGCCAGCAGTTACTACTGGCAGGACAATCAGCCCCAGCATTTT.